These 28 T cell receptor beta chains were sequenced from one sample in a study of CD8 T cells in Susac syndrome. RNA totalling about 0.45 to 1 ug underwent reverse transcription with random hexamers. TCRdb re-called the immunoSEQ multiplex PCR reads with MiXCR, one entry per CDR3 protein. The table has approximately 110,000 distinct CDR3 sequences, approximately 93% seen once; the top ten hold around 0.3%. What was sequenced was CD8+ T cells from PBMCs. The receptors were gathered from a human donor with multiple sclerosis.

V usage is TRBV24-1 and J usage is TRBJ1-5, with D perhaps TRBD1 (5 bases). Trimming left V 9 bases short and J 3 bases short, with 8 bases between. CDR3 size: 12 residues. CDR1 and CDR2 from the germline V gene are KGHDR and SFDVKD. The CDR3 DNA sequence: TGTGCCACCGGGGACTTCAATCAGCCCCAGCATTTT. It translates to CATGDFNQPQHF.

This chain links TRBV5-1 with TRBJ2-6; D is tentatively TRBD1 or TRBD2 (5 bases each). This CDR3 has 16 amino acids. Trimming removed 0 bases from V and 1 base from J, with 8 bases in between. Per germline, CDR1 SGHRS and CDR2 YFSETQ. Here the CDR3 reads CASSLGDLSGANVLTF. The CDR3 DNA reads TGCGCCAGCAGCTTGGGGGACCTTTCTGGGGCCAACGTCCTGACTTTC.

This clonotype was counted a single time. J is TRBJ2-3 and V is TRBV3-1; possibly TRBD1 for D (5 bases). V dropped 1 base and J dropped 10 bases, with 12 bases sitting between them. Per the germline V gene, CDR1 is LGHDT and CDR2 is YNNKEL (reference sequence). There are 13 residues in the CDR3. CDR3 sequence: CASSQVGHGAQYF. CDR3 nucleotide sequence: TGTGCCAGCAGCCAAGTTGGACATGGGGCGCAGTATTTT.

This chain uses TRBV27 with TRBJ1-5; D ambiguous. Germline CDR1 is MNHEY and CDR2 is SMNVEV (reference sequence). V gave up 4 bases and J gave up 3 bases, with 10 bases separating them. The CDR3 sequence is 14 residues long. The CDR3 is CASSWARNNQPQHF. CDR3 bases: TGTGCCAGCAGTTGGGCCCGGAACAATCAGCCCCAGCATTTT.

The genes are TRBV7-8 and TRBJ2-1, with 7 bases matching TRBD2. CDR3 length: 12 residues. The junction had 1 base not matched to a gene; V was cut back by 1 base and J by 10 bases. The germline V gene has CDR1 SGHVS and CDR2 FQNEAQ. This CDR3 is CASSLVTSEQFF. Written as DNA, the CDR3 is TGTGCCAGCAGCTTAGTGACTAGCGAGCAGTTCTTC.

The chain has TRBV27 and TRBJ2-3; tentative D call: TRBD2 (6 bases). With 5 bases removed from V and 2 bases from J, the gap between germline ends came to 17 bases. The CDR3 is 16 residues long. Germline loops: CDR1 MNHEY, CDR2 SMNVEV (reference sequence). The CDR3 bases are TGTGCCAGCAGTGGGGTCGGTAGGCGGGACACAGATACGCAGTATTTT. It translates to CASSGVGRRDTDTQYF.

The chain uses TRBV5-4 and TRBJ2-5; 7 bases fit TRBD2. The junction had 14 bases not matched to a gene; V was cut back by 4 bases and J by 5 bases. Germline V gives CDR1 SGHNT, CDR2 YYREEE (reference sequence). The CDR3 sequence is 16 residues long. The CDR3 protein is CASSGGGVHNWETQYF. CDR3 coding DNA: TGTGCCAGCAGCGGGGGAGGGGTACATAATTGGGAGACCCAGTACTTC. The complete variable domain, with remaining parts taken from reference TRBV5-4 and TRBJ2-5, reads ETGVTQSPTHLIKTRGQQVTLRCSSQSGHNTVSWYQQALGQGPQFIFQYYREEENGRGNFPPRFSGLQFPNYSSELNVNALELDDSALYLCASSGGGVHNWETQYFGPGTRLLVL.

The CDR3 bases are TGTGCGAACGGGGCCGTCTACGGTAATCAGCCCCAGCATTTT. Translated, it gives CANGAVYGNQPQHF. The chain employs TRBV27 and TRBJ1-5, with D maybe TRBD1 (5 bases). The CDR3 contains 14 residues. Germline V CDR1 and CDR2: MNHEY, SMNVEV (reference sequence).

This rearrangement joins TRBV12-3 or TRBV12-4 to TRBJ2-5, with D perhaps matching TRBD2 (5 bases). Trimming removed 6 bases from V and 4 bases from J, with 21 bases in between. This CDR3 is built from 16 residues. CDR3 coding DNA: TGTGCCAGCAGCCCCGGCGCTAGCTCCCCGGGAGAGACCCAGTACTTC. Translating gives CASSPGASSPGETQYF.

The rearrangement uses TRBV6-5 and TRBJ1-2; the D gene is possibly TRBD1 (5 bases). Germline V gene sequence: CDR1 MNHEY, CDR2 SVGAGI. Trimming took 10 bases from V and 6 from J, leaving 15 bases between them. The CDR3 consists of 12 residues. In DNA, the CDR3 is TGTGCCACTTACTGGGGGTTTGATGGCTACACCTTC. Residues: CATYWGFDGYTF.

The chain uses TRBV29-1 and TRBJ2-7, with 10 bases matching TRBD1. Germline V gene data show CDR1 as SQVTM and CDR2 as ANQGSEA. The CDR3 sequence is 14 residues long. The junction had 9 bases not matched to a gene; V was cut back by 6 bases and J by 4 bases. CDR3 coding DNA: TGCAGCGTGCCGGGACAGGGGAGCCCTTACGAGCAGTACTTC. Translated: CSVPGQGSPYEQYF.

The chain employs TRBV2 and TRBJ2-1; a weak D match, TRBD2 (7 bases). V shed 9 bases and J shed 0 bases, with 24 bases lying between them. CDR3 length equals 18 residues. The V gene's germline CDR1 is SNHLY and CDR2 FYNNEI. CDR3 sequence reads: CARGGEGRLGRSYNEQFF. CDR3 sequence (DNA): TGTGCCAGAGGGGGGGAGGGTCGGCTGGGTCGCTCCTACAATGAGCAGTTCTTC.

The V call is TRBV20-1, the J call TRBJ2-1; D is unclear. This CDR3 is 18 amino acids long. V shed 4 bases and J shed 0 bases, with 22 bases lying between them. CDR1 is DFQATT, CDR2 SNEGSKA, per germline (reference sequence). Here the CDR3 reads CSAKFYRRKKSSYNEQFF. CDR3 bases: TGCAGTGCTAAGTTTTACCGTAGAAAGAAGAGCTCCTACAATGAGCAGTTCTTC.

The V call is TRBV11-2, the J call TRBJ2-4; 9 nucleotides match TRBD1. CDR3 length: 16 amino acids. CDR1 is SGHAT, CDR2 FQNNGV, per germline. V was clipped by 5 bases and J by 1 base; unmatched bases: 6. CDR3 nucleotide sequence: TGTGCCAGCAGCCCCACAGGGGGCAAGGCCAAAAACATTCAGTACTTC. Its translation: CASSPTGGKAKNIQYF.

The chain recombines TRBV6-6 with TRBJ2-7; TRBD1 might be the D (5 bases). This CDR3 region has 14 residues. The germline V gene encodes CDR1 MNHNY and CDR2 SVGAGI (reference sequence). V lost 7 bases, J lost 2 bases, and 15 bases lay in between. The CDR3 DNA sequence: TGTGCCAGCAAACTTTTGGACATAACCTACGAGCAGTACTTC. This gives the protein CASKLLDITYEQYF.

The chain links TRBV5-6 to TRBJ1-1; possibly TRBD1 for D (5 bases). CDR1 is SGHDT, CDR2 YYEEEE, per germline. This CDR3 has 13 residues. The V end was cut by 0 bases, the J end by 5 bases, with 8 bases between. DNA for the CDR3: TGTGCCAGCAGCTTGGTTTGGGGGACTGAAGCTTTCTTT. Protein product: CASSLVWGTEAFF.

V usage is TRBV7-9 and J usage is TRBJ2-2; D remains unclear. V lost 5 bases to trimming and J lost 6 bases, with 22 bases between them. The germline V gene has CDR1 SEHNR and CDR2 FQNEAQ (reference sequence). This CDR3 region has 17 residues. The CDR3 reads CASSRARIWWSAGELFF. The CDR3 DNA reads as TGTGCCAGCAGCCGGGCGCGGATATGGTGGTCCGCCGGGGAGCTGTTTTTT.

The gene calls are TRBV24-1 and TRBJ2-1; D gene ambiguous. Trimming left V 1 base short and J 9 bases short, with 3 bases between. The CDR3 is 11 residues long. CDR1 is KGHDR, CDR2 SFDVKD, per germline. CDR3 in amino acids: CATSDLSEQFF. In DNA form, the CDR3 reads TGTGCCACCAGTGATTTAAGTGAGCAGTTCTTC.

The CDR3 bases are TGTGCCAGCAGCCAAACAGGGGGCCCGGCTGAAGCTTTCTTT. This sequence encodes CASSQTGGPAEAFF. V usage is TRBV16 and J usage is TRBJ1-1; 9 nucleotides match TRBD1. With 2 bases clipped from V and 6 bases from J, the junction kept 4 bases outside the gene matches. Germline CDR1 KGHSY, CDR2 FQNENV. This CDR3 comprises 14 residues.

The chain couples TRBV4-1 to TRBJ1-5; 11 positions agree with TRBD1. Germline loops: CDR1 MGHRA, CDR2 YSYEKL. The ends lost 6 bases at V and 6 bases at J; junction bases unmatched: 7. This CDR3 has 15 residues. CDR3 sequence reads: CASSYGQGARQPQHF. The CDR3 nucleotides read TGCGCCAGCAGTTACGGACAGGGGGCACGTCAGCCCCAGCATTTT.

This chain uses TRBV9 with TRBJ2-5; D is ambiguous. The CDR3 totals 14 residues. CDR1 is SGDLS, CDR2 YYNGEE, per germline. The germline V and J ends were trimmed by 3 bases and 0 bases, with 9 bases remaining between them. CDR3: CASSAYQNQETQYF. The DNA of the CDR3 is TGTGCCAGCAGCGCTTACCAAAACCAAGAGACCCAGTACTTC.

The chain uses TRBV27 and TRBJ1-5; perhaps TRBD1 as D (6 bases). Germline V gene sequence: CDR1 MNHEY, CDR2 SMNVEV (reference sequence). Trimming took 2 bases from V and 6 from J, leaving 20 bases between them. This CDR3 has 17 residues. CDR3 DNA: TGTGCCAGCAGTTTAAGGGTTGGGGGCGAATTAGGTCAGCCCCAGCATTTT. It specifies CASSLRVGGELGQPQHF.

Written as DNA, the CDR3 is TGTGCCACCAGTGGGGAGGGAGGAATCCAAGAGACCCAGTACTTC. The encoded protein is CATSGEGGIQETQYF. The V gene is TRBV24-1, the J gene TRBJ2-5, with 7 bases that match TRBD2. Germline CDR1 KGHDR, CDR2 SFDVKD. The CDR3 runs to 15 residues. Trimming cost V 5 bases and J 1 base; bases outside gene matches: 6.

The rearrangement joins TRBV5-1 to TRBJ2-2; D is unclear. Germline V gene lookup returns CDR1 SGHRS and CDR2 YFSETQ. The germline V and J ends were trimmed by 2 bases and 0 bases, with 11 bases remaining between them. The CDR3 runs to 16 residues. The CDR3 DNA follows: TGCGCCAGCAGCTTCAGGCCCATAGCGAACACCGGGGAGCTGTTTTTT. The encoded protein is CASSFRPIANTGELFF.

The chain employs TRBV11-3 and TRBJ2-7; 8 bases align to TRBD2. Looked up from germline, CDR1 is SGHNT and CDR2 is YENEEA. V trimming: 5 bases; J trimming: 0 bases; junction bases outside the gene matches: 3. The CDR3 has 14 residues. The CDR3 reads CASSQAGGSYEQYV. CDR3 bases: TGTGCCAGCAGCCAGGCGGGGGGCTCCTACGAGCAGTACGTC.

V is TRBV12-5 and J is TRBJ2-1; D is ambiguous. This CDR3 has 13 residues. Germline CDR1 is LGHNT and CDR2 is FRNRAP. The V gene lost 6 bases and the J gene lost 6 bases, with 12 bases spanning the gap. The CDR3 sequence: CASGPTPINEQFF. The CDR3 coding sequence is TGTGCTAGTGGCCCGACCCCCATCAATGAGCAGTTCTTC.

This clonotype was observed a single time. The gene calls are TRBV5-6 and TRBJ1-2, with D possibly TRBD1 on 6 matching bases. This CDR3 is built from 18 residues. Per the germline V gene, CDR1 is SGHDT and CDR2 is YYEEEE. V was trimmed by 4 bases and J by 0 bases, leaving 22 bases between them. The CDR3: CASSPDTGSQKANYGYTF. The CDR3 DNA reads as TGTGCCAGCAGCCCGGACACAGGGTCCCAGAAGGCTAACTATGGCTACACCTTC.

The DNA for the CDR3 is TGTGCCAGCAGCGGGGGGTCCGGCAATCAGCCCCAGCATTTT. This encodes CASSGGSGNQPQHF. The rearrangement uses TRBV9 and TRBJ1-5; D may be TRBD1 (5 bases). Germline-derived CDR1 and CDR2 are SGDLS and YYNGEE. V was trimmed by 3 bases and J by 2 bases, leaving 9 bases between them. The CDR3 covers 14 residues.